Listed below are T cell receptor beta chains from one sample, sequenced in a study of blood T cell repertoires in COVID-19. TCRdb's table, derived via immunoSEQ multiplex PCR, lists solely in-frame clones and lacks some. The sample yields approximately 180,000 clones, more than 70% seen once. Material: peripheral blood. The receptors here all came from a middle-aged man with active or convalescent COVID-19. The CDR3 runs from the conserved cysteine through the conserved F or W. A D gene is named only where the DNA matches it firmly. Clone size is given for some rows only: seen once, a few or many times, or a class if the clone is expanded.

J	V	D	size	DNA	CDR3
TRBJ2-7	TRBV27	TRBD1	NA	TGTGCCAGCAGTATACGGACAGGGGGCATCTCCGAGCAGTACTTC	CASSIRTGGISEQYF
TRBJ2-7	TRBV18	TRBD2	NA	TGTGCCAGCTCACCATCGGCGGGGGGGATCTCCTACGAGCAGTACTTC	CASSPSAGGISYEQYF
TRBJ2-7	TRBV5-4	TRBD1	few	TGTGCCAGCAGCTTGCGCCAGGGGGCTGGCTACGAGCAGTACTTC	CASSLRQGAGYEQYF
TRBJ1-5	TRBV6-1	TRBD1	once	TGTGCCAGCAGTGAAGCGGTTGCAGGGGGTCAGCCCCAGCATTTT	CASSEAVAGGQPQHF
TRBJ1-2	TRBV2	NA	NA	TGTGCCAGCACCCAGACAGCTAACTATGGCTACACCTTC	CASTQTANYGYTF
TRBJ2-7	TRBV5-1	TRBD2	NA	TGCGCCAGCAGCTTGGGTAGCGGGGCGAGATACGAGCAGTACTTC	CASSLGSGARYEQYF
TRBJ1-2	TRBV10-3	TRBD1	NA	TGTGCCATCAGTGATGGCTTTTGGACAGGAAACTATGGCTACACCTTC	CAISDGFWTGNYGYTF
TRBJ2-1	TRBV19	TRBD2	NA	TGTGCCAGTAGCGTCGGAGCGGGGGCATACAATGAGCAGTTCTTC	CASSVGAGAYNEQFF
TRBJ1-2	TRBV5-1	NA	NA	TGCGCCAGCAGCTTGGTTATGGAGGACCCGAGAGGCTACACCTTC	CASSLVMEDPRGYTF
TRBJ2-7	TRBV5-4	NA	NA	TGTGCCAGCAGCTCCAAGACAGGACGTTCCTACGAGCAGTACTTC	CASSSKTGRSYEQYF
TRBJ2-5	TRBV7-9	TRBD1	NA	TGTGCCAGCAGCTTACTTGGGACAGGGGATCGAGAGACCCAGTACTTC	CASSLLGTGDRETQYF
TRBJ2-1	TRBV27	NA	NA	TGTGCCAGCAGTTCCCCTTACAATGAGCAGTTCTTC	CASSSPYNEQFF
TRBJ2-3	TRBV19	TRBD1	NA	TGTGCCAGTAGTATGACAGGGGCAAAATCAGATACGCAGTATTTT	CASSMTGAKSDTQYF
TRBJ2-1	TRBV7-2	TRBD1	NA	TGTGCCAGCAGCTTACGGGACAGGCAGTTCTTC	CASSLRDRQFF
TRBJ1-1	TRBV28	TRBD1	NA	TGTGCCAGCAGTTTATTGTACAGGGGAACTGAAGCTTTCTTT	CASSLLYRGTEAFF
TRBJ2-3	TRBV7-3	NA	NA	TGTGCCAGCAGCTTAGCTGAGACAGATACGCAGTATTTT	CASSLAETDTQYF
TRBJ1-5	TRBV6-2/TRBV6-3	NA	once	TGTGCCAGCAGTTACATGAGAGATAGCAATCAGCCCCAGCATTTT	CASSYMRDSNQPQHF
TRBJ2-7	TRBV7-2	NA	NA	TGTGCCAGCAGCTTATCCCAGGGGTTACCCGCCGAGCAGTACTTC	CASSLSQGLPAEQYF
TRBJ2-1	TRBV9	TRBD2	NA	TGTGCCAGCAGCGTTTGGGGGGGCTCCTACAATGAGCAGTTCTTC	CASSVWGGSYNEQFF
TRBJ2-3	TRBV7-6	TRBD2	NA	TGTGCCAGCAGCTTAGTAGCGCTAGCGGGGGGAAGGGATACGCAGTATTTT	CASSLVALAGGRDTQYF
TRBJ2-1	TRBV24-1	NA	NA	TGTGCCACCAGTGATTTGAACTATGAGCAGTTCTTC	CATSDLNYEQFF
TRBJ1-6	TRBV6-5	NA	NA	TGTGCCAGCAGTACGGACAGATATAATTCACCCCTCCACTTT	CASSTDRYNSPLHF
TRBJ1-6	TRBV6-4	NA	NA	TGTGCCAGCCGACTAGACGGGGATAATTCACCCCTCCACTTT	CASRLDGDNSPLHF
TRBJ1-2	TRBV7-9	NA	NA	TGTGCCAGCAGCTTAGGAGGTATCTTAAGAACCAGCGGCTACACCTTC	CASSLGGILRTSGYTF
TRBJ2-1	TRBV5-1	NA	NA	TGCGCCAGCAGCCCTTATATGTCCGGAGGGAACAATGAGCAGTTCTTC	CASSPYMSGGNNEQFF
TRBJ2-1	TRBV3-1/TRBV3-2	TRBD1	NA	TGTGCCAGCAGCCAAGGGCTGGACAGGGTATTTTCCTTCTTC	CASSQGLDRVFSFF
TRBJ2-7	TRBV7-8	NA	NA	TGTGCCAGCAGCTTAACGGGTTACGAGCAGTACTTC	CASSLTGYEQYF
TRBJ1-5	TRBV9	NA	NA	TGTGCCAGCGGAACAACAGGGTCTAGCAATCAGCCCCAGCATTTT	CASGTTGSSNQPQHF
TRBJ2-1	TRBV5-1	TRBD2	NA	TGCGCCAGCGACCGAGGGCGGGGGACCTACAATGAGCAGTTCTTC	CASDRGRGTYNEQFF
TRBJ1-1	TRBV6-2/TRBV6-3	NA	NA	TGTGCCAGCAGTTACTCGATAGGAGACTTGAACACTGAAGCTTTCTTT	CASSYSIGDLNTEAFF
TRBJ1-4	TRBV5-6	NA	NA	TGTGCCAGCAGCCTAGAAGCAACTAATGAAAAACTGTTTTTT	CASSLEATNEKLFF
TRBJ1-6	TRBV6-2/TRBV6-3	NA	NA	TGTGCCAGCAGTCAAGGGGCTGCGGAATCTCGCCTCCACTTT	CASSQGAAESRLHF
TRBJ1-3	TRBV6-5	NA	NA	TGTGCCAGCACCCGGGGGAACACTGGAAACACCATATATTTT	CASTRGNTGNTIYF
TRBJ1-5	TRBV6-1	NA	once	TGTGCCAGCAGTGATTTTCAGGTTGGTTCAGTGCAGCCCCAGCATTTT	CASSDFQVGSVQPQHF
TRBJ2-3	TRBV4-1	TRBD1	NA	TGCGCCAGCAGCCAAGTGGGACAGGGTCGCACAGATACGCAGTATTTT	CASSQVGQGRTDTQYF
TRBJ1-1	TRBV6-5	NA	once	TGTGCCAGCAGTAGTAATACAGGGATGAACACTGAAGCTTTCTTT	CASSSNTGMNTEAFF
TRBJ2-5	TRBV29-1	TRBD2	NA	TGCAGCTCCGGGTTGGGGGGGGAAGAGACCCAGTACTTC	CSSGLGGEETQYF
TRBJ2-2	TRBV6-4	TRBD2	NA	TGTGCCAGCAGTCGGCTAGCGGGAGTATGGACCGGGGAGCTGTTTTTT	CASSRLAGVWTGELFF
TRBJ1-3	TRBV19	NA	NA	TGTGCCAGTAGTGCCACAGGGAATGCTGGAAACACCATATATTTT	CASSATGNAGNTIYF
TRBJ1-1	TRBV27	NA	NA	TGTGCCAGCAAAATTGGCGGATCGAACACTGAAGCTTTCTTT	CASKIGGSNTEAFF
TRBJ1-2	TRBV5-1	TRBD1	NA	TGCGCCAGCCGGGGACAGGGGAACTATGGCTACACCTTC	CASRGQGNYGYTF
TRBJ1-5	TRBV9	NA	NA	TGTGCCAGCAGCGCTCGCGGGGGAGGCAATCAGCCCCAGCATTTT	CASSARGGGNQPQHF
TRBJ2-2	TRBV25-1	NA	NA	TGTGCCAGCAGTGAATTCATGAACACCGGGGAGCTGTTTTTT	CASSEFMNTGELFF
TRBJ2-3	TRBV5-4	NA	NA	TGTGCCAGCAGCTTCCTATCAGATACGCAGTATTTT	CASSFLSDTQYF
TRBJ1-1	TRBV19	NA	once	TGTGCCAGTAGTGGGGGGTTAAGTCTTTCTGAAGCTTTCTTT	CASSGGLSLSEAFF
TRBJ1-4	TRBV4-3	NA	NA	TGCGCCAGCAGCCAAGATCACTGGAGACCAACTAATGAAAAACTGTTTTTT	CASSQDHWRPTNEKLFF